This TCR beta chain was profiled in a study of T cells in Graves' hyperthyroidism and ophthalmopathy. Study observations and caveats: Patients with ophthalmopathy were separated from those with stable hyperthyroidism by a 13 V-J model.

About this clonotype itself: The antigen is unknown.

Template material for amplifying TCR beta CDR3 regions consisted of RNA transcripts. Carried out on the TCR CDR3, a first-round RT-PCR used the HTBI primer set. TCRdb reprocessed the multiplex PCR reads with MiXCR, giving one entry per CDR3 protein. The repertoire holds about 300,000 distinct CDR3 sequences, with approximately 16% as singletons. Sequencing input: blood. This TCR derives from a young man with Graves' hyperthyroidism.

DNA of the CDR3: TGTGCCAGCAGTTTTCAAGCGGGAGGTGCCACAGATACGCAGTATTTT. As protein: CASSFQAGGATDTQYF. The chain carries TRBV28 and TRBJ2-3; 9 nucleotides match TRBD2. This CDR3 is 16 amino acids long. Germline V CDR1 and CDR2: MDHEN, SYDVKM. V was pared by 3 bases and J by 2 bases, with 6 bases of the junction left unmatched.